Included here is one TCR beta chain sequence, with context. No antigen is known for it. Profiled with immunoSEQ multiplex PCR; TCRdb holds only in-frame clones, not every one. The sample records about 140,000 clones, 90% being singletons. The sample originates from a study of T cell responses to AZD1222 COVID-19 vaccine. Study-level results: Mostly white British, mostly female donors; authors suggested clonal diversity may be underestimated.

Germline trimming cut 7 bases from V and 4 bases from J; bases unmatched to any gene: 9. This CDR3 spans 15 amino acids. Germline V CDR1 and CDR2: MNHEY, SVGAGI. Second-dose intervals near 4 or 12 weeks were combined. This TCR was sampled from an adult who received the AZD1222 COVID-19 vaccine. This chain connects TRBV6-5 to TRBJ1-5; 8 bases fit TRBD1. This specimen consisted of peripheral blood, obtained 28 days after the second AZD1222 dose. DNA of the CDR3: TGTGCCAGCAACCGCGGACAGGGCGGTAATCAGCCCCAGCATTTT. Amino acid sequence: CASNRGQGGNQPQHF.